Below are 11 T cell receptor beta chains sequenced from a single sample in a study of blood T cell repertoires in COVID-19. TCRdb keeps only in-frame clones here, not all; method: immunoSEQ multiplex PCR. Here the sample spans 180,000 or so clones, 70% to 90% being singletons. The source material was peripheral blood. Source of these receptors: a man aged 40-55 years who had recovered from COVID-19.

Turning to this clone: Different DNA sequences within this sample yield the same CDR3. The V gene is TRBV28, the J gene TRBJ2-5, with D possibly being TRBD1 (5 bases). V lost 6 bases and J lost 5, with 10 bases in between. Germline V CDR1 and CDR2: MDHEN, SYDVKM. The CDR3 totals 12 residues. CDR3 residues: CASSSRGETQYF. CDR3 bases: TGTGCCAGCAGCTCTAGGGGCGAGACCCAGTACTTC.

The chain combines TRBV3-1 (or the pseudogene TRBV3-2) with TRBJ2-4, with a weak D call TRBD1 (5 bases). The length of the CDR3 is 18 residues. Germline V lookup: CDR1 LGHDT, CDR2 YNNKEL (reference sequence). V dropped 4 bases and J dropped 0 bases, with 19 bases sitting between them. In DNA, the CDR3 is TGTGCCAGCAGCCCCCCCATCCGTGGTGACAGAGCCAAAAACATTCAGTACTTC. Translating gives CASSPPIRGDRAKNIQYF.

The rearrangement uses TRBV19 and TRBJ1-6, with a possible D match to TRBD1 (6 bases). CDR3 length: 14 amino acids. V dropped 7 bases and J dropped 5 bases, with 12 bases sitting between them. Germline V CDR1 and CDR2: LNHDA, SQIVND (reference sequence). The CDR3 bases are TGTGCCAGTAAGAACGAGGGGGATAATTCACCCCTCCACTTT. Amino acid sequence: CASKNEGDNSPLHF.

The V and J genes are TRBV6-5 and TRBJ1-2; tentatively, D is TRBD1 (6 bases). This CDR3 comprises 13 residues. Germline values: CDR1 MNHEY, CDR2 SVGAGI. V lost 5 bases to trimming and J lost 2 bases, with 9 bases between them. In DNA form, the CDR3 reads TGTGCCAGCAGTCGGACAGACAACTATGGCTACACCTTC. Translation: CASSRTDNYGYTF.

This chain connects TRBV4-3 to TRBJ2-3; D possibly corresponds to TRBD2 (6 bases). Germline V gives CDR1 LGHNA, CDR2 YSLEER. Trimming shortened V by 3 bases and J by 0 bases, and 7 bases separated the two germline ends. This CDR3 is 14 amino acids long. The CDR3 here is CASSQRGSTDTQYF. DNA of the CDR3: TGCGCCAGCAGCCAGCGGGGTAGCACAGATACGCAGTATTTT.

The table lists this clone with many counts. The chain is built from TRBV13 and TRBJ2-7, with TRBD1 matching over 9 bases. Trimming cost V 4 bases and J 2 bases; bases outside gene matches: 6. Germline lookup yields CDR1 PRHDT and CDR2 FYEKMQ (reference sequence). This CDR3 is 15 amino acids long. The CDR3: CASSYRGRGTYEQYF. In DNA form, the CDR3 reads TGTGCCAGCAGCTACAGGGGGCGGGGGACCTACGAGCAGTACTTC.

The gene calls are TRBV7-2 and TRBJ2-1, with 7 bases lining up with TRBD1. The CDR3 runs 15 residues. The V segment lost 3 bases and the J segment 0 bases; nucleotides outside the gene matches: 2. CDR1 and CDR2 (germline): SGHTA, FQGNSA. CDR3 residues: CASSFSGGSYNEQFF. The CDR3 coding sequence is TGTGCCAGCAGCTTCTCAGGGGGCTCCTACAATGAGCAGTTCTTC.

This clone was seen once. The chain links TRBV24-1 to TRBJ1-1; 9 positions match TRBD1. Germline lookup yields CDR1 KGHDR and CDR2 SFDVKD. This CDR3 region has 15 residues. With V trimmed by 10 bases and J by 4 bases, 12 bases remained unmatched. The CDR3 nucleotides read TGTGCCACGACCGGGACAGGGAGCGGAGTCACTGAAGCTTTCTTT. Translation: CATTGTGSGVTEAFF.

This rearrangement joins TRBV5-6 to TRBJ2-2; no firm D call. The V end was cut by 2 bases, the J end by 5 bases, with 10 bases between. The CDR3 contains 14 residues. The V gene's germline CDR1 is SGHDT and CDR2 YYEEEE. The CDR3 sequence is CASSFIAQTGELFF. The CDR3, as DNA: TGTGCCAGCAGCTTCATAGCCCAAACCGGGGAGCTGTTTTTT.

This chain uses TRBV5-6 with TRBJ1-2, with D perhaps TRBD1 (5 bases). The CDR3 runs to 15 residues. The ends were cut back, 0 bases at V and 3 bases at J, with 12 bases in the middle. Germline loops: CDR1 SGHDT, CDR2 YYEEEE. The CDR3 DNA follows: TGTGCCAGCAGCTTGGTAGGCAGGGAGGACTATGGCTACACCTTC. Amino acids: CASSLVGREDYGYTF.

The V call is TRBV19, the J call TRBJ2-4; 8 nucleotides agree with TRBD1. V lost 4 bases, J lost 6 bases, and 17 bases stayed unmatched. CDR3 length: 18 amino acids. Germline assignment: CDR1 LNHDA and CDR2 SQIVND (reference sequence). The CDR3 protein is CASSKGQAPLYPGNIQYF. As DNA, the CDR3 is TGTGCCAGTAGTAAGGGACAGGCGCCTCTTTATCCGGGAAACATTCAGTACTTC.